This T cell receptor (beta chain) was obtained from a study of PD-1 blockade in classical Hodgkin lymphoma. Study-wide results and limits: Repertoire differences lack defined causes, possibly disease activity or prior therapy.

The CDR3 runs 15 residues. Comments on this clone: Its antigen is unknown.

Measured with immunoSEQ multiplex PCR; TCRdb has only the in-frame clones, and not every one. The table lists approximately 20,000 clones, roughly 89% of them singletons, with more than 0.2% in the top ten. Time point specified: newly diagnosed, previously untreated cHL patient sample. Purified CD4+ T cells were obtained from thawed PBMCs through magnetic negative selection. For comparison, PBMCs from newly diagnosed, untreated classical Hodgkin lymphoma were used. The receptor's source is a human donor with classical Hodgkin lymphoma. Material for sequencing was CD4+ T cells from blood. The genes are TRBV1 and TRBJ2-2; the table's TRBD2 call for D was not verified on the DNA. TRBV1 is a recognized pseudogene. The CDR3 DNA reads TGCACCAGCAGCCAAGCGGGAGGCGTCACCGGGGAGCTGTTTTTT. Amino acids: CTSSQAGGVTGELFF.